The entry below gives a single T cell receptor (beta chain) sequence along with its context. This record comes from a study of blood T cell repertoires in COVID-19. Study context: Nucleic acid was either cDNA or gDNA, and it came from T cells, B-cell-depleted T cells, or PBMCs.

The CDR3 has 18 amino acids. The V segment lost 2 bases and the J segment 4 bases; nucleotides outside the gene matches: 10. The germline CDR1 and CDR2 sequences are MNHEY and SMNVEV (reference sequence). Repertoires were generated with immunoSEQ multiplex PCR, while TCRdb's copy carries only in-frame clones and drops some. The data hold around 230,000 clones, with roughly 85% observed a single time. The clonotype was recovered from a man aged 30 to 45 who had recovered from COVID-19. The sample comprised peripheral blood. The rearrangement uses TRBV27 and TRBJ2-5; 13 nucleotides agree with TRBD2. The CDR3 protein is CASSLKFRTSGGRETQYF. The CDR3 bases are TGTGCCAGCAGTTTAAAATTTAGGACTAGCGGGGGTCGAGAGACCCAGTACTTC.